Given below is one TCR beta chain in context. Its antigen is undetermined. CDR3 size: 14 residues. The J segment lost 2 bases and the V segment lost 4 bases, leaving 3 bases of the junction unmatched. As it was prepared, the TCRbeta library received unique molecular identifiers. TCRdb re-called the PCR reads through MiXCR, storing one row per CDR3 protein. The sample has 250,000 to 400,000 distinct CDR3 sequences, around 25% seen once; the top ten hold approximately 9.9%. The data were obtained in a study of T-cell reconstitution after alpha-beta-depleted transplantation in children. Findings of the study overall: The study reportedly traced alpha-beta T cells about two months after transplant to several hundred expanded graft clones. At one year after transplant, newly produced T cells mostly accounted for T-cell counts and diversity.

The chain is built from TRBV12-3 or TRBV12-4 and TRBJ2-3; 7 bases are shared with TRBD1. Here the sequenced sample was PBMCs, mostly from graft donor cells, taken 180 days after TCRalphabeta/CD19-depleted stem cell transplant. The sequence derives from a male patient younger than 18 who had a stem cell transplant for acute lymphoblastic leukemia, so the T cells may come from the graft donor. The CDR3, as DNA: TGTGCCAGCAGTTACAGGGGCCCCACAGATACGCAGTATTTT. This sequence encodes CASSYRGPTDTQYF.